These 26 T cell receptor beta chains were sequenced from one sample in a study of pediatric ulcerative colitis. One to two pinch biopsies were taken from the rectum during colonoscopy. This table comes from immunoSEQ multiplex PCR, and its TCRdb copy is limited to in-frame clones, with some not included. This table has 20,000 to 30,000 clones, 55% to 85% appearing once. Sequencing was performed on gut tissue. These receptors were obtained from a boy between 5 and 17 years old with severe ulcerative colitis.

This clone was detected only a few times. This CDR3 reads CASSPGLNTEAFF. The CDR3 DNA is TGTGCCAGCAGTCCCGGTCTGAACACTGAAGCTTTCTTT. The V call is TRBV25-1, the J call TRBJ1-1, with no clear D. The CDR3 contains 13 residues. CDR1 is MGHDK and CDR2 is SYGVNS in the germline V gene. V dropped 5 bases and J dropped 0 bases, with 7 bases sitting between them.

The chain joins TRBV21-1 to TRBJ2-7. TRBV21-1 constitutes a pseudogene. This CDR3 comprises 15 residues. The CDR3 DNA follows: TGTGCCAGCAGCAGGACCGTACACGCAGCCTACGAGCAGTACTTC. It codes for CASSRTVHAAYEQYF.

The chain joins TRBV10-3 to TRBJ1-2; 9 bases agree with TRBD1. This CDR3 contains 15 residues. V dropped 0 bases and J dropped 10; count of bases not matched to a gene: 9. Germline CDR1 ENHRY, CDR2 SYGVKD. This CDR3 reads CAISESTQGAQNYTF. CDR3 in DNA: TGTGCCATCAGTGAGTCCACACAGGGGGCGCAGAACTACACCTTC.

In its sample, this clone was seen a few times. The chain links TRBV6-5 to TRBJ1-5; 7 positions agree with TRBD1. The CDR3 length is 14 residues. Trimming cost V 2 bases and J 4 bases; bases outside gene matches: 2. Germline V lookup: CDR1 MNHEY, CDR2 SVGAGI. Here the CDR3 DNA reads TGTGCCAGCAGTTACGACAGGGCAAATCAGCCCCAGCATTTT. This gives the protein CASSYDRANQPQHF.

This chain joins TRBV6-1 and TRBJ1-1; D gene ambiguous. Trimming pared 7 bases from V and 2 bases from J, leaving 14 bases between. Per germline, CDR1 MNHNS and CDR2 SASEGT. The CDR3 has 14 residues. The CDR3 reads CASIDRTFNTEAFF. The DNA of the CDR3 is TGTGCCAGCATTGATAGAACGTTTAACACTGAAGCTTTCTTT.

The V call is TRBV4-2, the J call TRBJ2-5; D assignment may be TRBD1 or TRBD2 (5 bases each). Germline V CDR1 and CDR2: LGHNA, YNFKEQ. V was trimmed by 5 bases and J by 5 bases, leaving 21 bases between them. This CDR3 region has 16 residues. CDR3 bases: TGTGCCAGCAGCGAACGGGACGCCCAGGATAGGGAGACCCAGTACTTC. It translates to CASSERDAQDRETQYF.

This chain joins TRBV11-3 and TRBJ2-1; 10 bases match TRBD2. The V and J ends lost 2 bases and 9 bases, in that order; junction bases with no gene match: 16. The CDR3 is made up of 18 amino acids. CDR1 is SGHNT, CDR2 YENEEA, per germline. The CDR3 is CASSLFSRLAGDRGEQFF. The CDR3 DNA reads as TGTGCCAGCAGCTTATTTAGTAGGCTAGCGGGAGATAGGGGTGAGCAGTTCTTC.

The chain employs TRBV2 and TRBJ1-4; D remains ambiguous. Trimming removed 6 bases from V and 5 bases from J, with 16 bases in between. The length of the CDR3 is 15 residues. Germline CDR1 and CDR2: SNHLY and FYNNEI. DNA of the CDR3: TGTGCCAGCAGGAGAGACAAAGGGTACAATGAAAAACTGTTTTTT. It yields the protein CASRRDKGYNEKLFF. Complete variable domain (other parts from reference TRBV2 and TRBJ1-4): EPEVTQTPSHQVTQMGQEVILRCVPISNHLYFYWYRQILGQKVEFLVSFYNNEISEKSEIFDDQFSVERPDGSNFTLKIRSTKLEDSAMYFCASRRDKGYNEKLFFGSGTQLSVL.

V is TRBV7-3 and J is TRBJ2-3; D perhaps matches TRBD1 (6 bases). This CDR3 has 13 residues. V lost 6 bases, J lost 4 bases, and 11 bases lay in between. Germline values: CDR1 SGHTA, CDR2 FQGTGA. CDR3 amino acids: CASSTKGADTQYF. CDR3 DNA sequence: TGTGCCAGCAGTACCAAGGGGGCAGATACGCAGTATTTT.

V usage is TRBV7-9 and J usage is TRBJ2-1, with 8 bases identical to TRBD2. This CDR3 comprises 17 residues. The junction had 9 bases not matched to a gene; V was cut back by 5 bases and J by 0 bases. CDR1 is SEHNR, CDR2 FQNEAQ, per germline (reference sequence). The CDR3 reads CASSPMRAGGSYNEQFF. CDR3 DNA: TGTGCCAGCAGCCCCATGAGGGCGGGAGGCTCCTACAATGAGCAGTTCTTC.

CDR3 sequence reads: CASSLQGVTQYF. The CDR3 DNA follows: TGTGCCAGCAGCTTGCAGGGGGTGACCCAGTACTTC. The rearrangement joins TRBV5-8 to TRBJ2-5; 7 bases align to TRBD1. Trimming removed 1 base from V and 7 bases from J; junction bases left unmatched: 1. Looked up from germline, CDR1 is SGHTS and CDR2 is YDEGEE. The CDR3 totals 12 residues.

The chain joins TRBV6-4 to TRBJ2-2; the D gene could be TRBD1 or TRBD2 (5 bases each). The ends were cut back, 4 bases at V and 2 bases at J, with 5 bases in the middle. Germline CDR1 MRHNA, CDR2 SNTAGT. CDR3 size: 13 residues. The chain's CDR3 is CASSGDNTGELFF. In DNA, the CDR3 is TGTGCCAGCAGTGGGGACAACACCGGGGAGCTGTTTTTT.

This sequence joins TRBV5-1 and TRBJ2-5; 10 positions match TRBD2. The CDR3 is 15 amino acids. V was clipped by 4 bases and J by 5 bases; unmatched bases: 8. Looked up from germline, CDR1 is SGHRS and CDR2 is YFSETQ. The CDR3 here is CASSLNLAGAETQYF. CDR3 coding DNA: TGCGCCAGCAGCCTTAATCTAGCGGGAGCGGAGACCCAGTACTTC. The whole variable domain, remainder taken from reference TRBV5-1 and TRBJ2-5, is KAGVTQTPRYLIKTRGQQVTLSCSPISGHRSVSWYQQTPGQGLQFLFEYFSETQRNKGNFPGRFSGRQFSNSRSEMNVSTLELGDSALYLCASSLNLAGAETQYFGPGTRLLVL.

The chain joins TRBV14 to TRBJ2-1; 8 bases line up with TRBD2. From germline, CDR1 is SGHDN and CDR2 FVKESK. This CDR3 spans 16 amino acids. J lost 0 bases, V lost 4 bases, and 5 bases had no gene match. CDR3 DNA: TGTGCCAGCAGCCCTAGCGGGCCGAGCTCCTACAATGAGCAGTTCTTC. Protein sequence: CASSPSGPSSYNEQFF.

This clone is medium-sized within its sample. This chain joins TRBV30 and TRBJ2-7, with no clear D. V lost 2 bases and J lost 3, with 14 bases in between. The CDR3 consists of 14 residues. Germline V CDR1 and CDR2: GTSNPN, SVGIG (reference sequence). Here the CDR3 DNA reads TGTGCCTGGAGTACTTCCCCCTCGGGCTACGAGCAGTACTTC. Protein sequence: CAWSTSPSGYEQYF.

This clone is categorized as medium-sized. The rearrangement joins TRBV7-2 to TRBJ1-5, with unresolved D. The CDR3 has 15 residues. Looked up from germline, CDR1 is SGHTA and CDR2 is FQGNSA. V lost 5 bases to trimming and J lost 1 base, with 12 bases between them. Here the CDR3 reads CASSLGGLSNQPQHF. In DNA, the CDR3 is TGTGCCAGCAGCCTCGGTGGGCTCAGCAATCAGCCCCAGCATTTT.

The CDR3 here is CSVEGLFGTSGSGEQFF. The CDR3 DNA reads as TGCAGCGTTGAAGGCCTTTTCGGGACTAGCGGGAGTGGCGAGCAGTTCTTC. The V gene is TRBV29-1, the J gene TRBJ2-1, with 14 bases aligning to TRBD2. The trim removed 1 base at V and 10 bases at J, leaving 12 bases unmatched. Germline values: CDR1 SQVTM, CDR2 ANQGSEA. This CDR3 contains 17 residues.

This clone occurred a few times. This chain connects TRBV6-6 to TRBJ1-5, with unresolved D. CDR3 size: 14 residues. Germline V gene sequence: CDR1 MNHNY, CDR2 SVGAGI (reference sequence). Trimming took 4 bases from V and 0 from J, leaving 7 bases between them. The chain's CDR3 is CASSLSSSNQPQHF. The DNA of the CDR3 is TGTGCCAGCAGTTTATCCAGTAGCAATCAGCCCCAGCATTTT.

This clone came up a few times. V is TRBV6-5 and J is TRBJ1-1; D unresolved. Germline CDR1 reads MNHEY; CDR2 reads SVGAGI. CDR3 length: 12 amino acids. V was cut by 4 bases and J by 6 bases, with 9 bases left in between. CDR3 amino acids: CASSSPGSEAFF. The DNA of the CDR3 is TGTGCCAGCAGTTCCCCGGGGTCTGAAGCTTTCTTT.

The chain couples TRBV6-6 to TRBJ1-1, with D perhaps matching TRBD1 (6 bases). CDR1 MNHNY and CDR2 SVGAGI come from the germline V gene (reference sequence). CDR3 length: 15 residues. Trimming removed 4 bases at V and 3 bases at J, with 15 bases between. CDR3 DNA sequence: TGTGCCAGCAGTTCCGGGGGGGCGGGAGACACTGAAGCTTTCTTT. It specifies CASSSGGAGDTEAFF.

The chain combines TRBV2 with TRBJ2-5; 10 nucleotides match TRBD1. Germline assignment: CDR1 SNHLY and CDR2 FYNNEI. The V and J ends lost 9 bases and 1 base, in that order; junction bases with no gene match: 11. The CDR3 is made up of 16 amino acids. In nucleotides, the CDR3 is TGTGCCAGTGAGCCCGGGACAGGGGCTTTCCAAGAGACCCAGTACTTC. Its translation is CASEPGTGAFQETQYF.

The CDR3 spells CASSPRTGLGNNEQFF. The CDR3, as DNA: TGTGCCAGCAGCCCTAGAACAGGGTTAGGGAACAATGAGCAGTTCTTC. The rearrangement joins TRBV7-9 to TRBJ2-1, with D possibly matching TRBD1 (6 bases). V was cut by 5 bases and J by 5 bases, with 19 bases left in between. Germline V gene sequence: CDR1 SEHNR, CDR2 FQNEAQ (reference sequence). The CDR3 totals 16 residues.

This clone came up once. The V and J genes are TRBV13 and TRBJ2-3; TRBD2 aligns across 7 bases. Unmatched junction bases numbered 7, after V lost 4 bases and J lost 6 bases. This CDR3 has 14 amino acids. Germline V gene lookup returns CDR1 PRHDT and CDR2 FYEKMQ (reference sequence). In DNA, the CDR3 is TGTGCCAGCAGCTCCCGGGAGGTTTTGGATACGCAGTATTTT. Translating gives CASSSREVLDTQYF.

This clone was seen more than once but under ten times. The chain employs TRBV11-3 and TRBJ1-2, with 10 nucleotides matching TRBD1. CDR1 and CDR2 (germline): SGHNT, YENEEA. CDR3 length: 15 amino acids. Trimming cost V 7 bases and J 2 bases; bases outside gene matches: 7. CDR3 in DNA: TGTGCCAGCACCCCATCGGGACAGGGGAACTATGGCTACACCTTC. This codes for CASTPSGQGNYGYTF.

This chain links TRBV5-1 with TRBJ2-3; TRBD2 agrees at 9 bases. The V gene end was trimmed by 1 base and the J gene end by 0 bases; junction bases not matched to a gene: 3. Germline V lookup: CDR1 SGHRS, CDR2 YFSETQ. This CDR3 spans 16 amino acids. Written as DNA, the CDR3 is TGCGCCAGCAGCTTGCCGGGACTAGCTAGCACAGATACGCAGTATTTT. As protein: CASSLPGLASTDTQYF.

CDR3 in DNA: TGTGCCAGCAGCGGGAGTAGCGGGGATGGCCGAGAGACCCAGTACTTC. It encodes CASSGSSGDGRETQYF. The J gene is TRBJ2-5, the V gene TRBV9; 8 nucleotides match TRBD2. The ends lost 3 bases at V and 4 bases at J; junction bases unmatched: 11. This CDR3 is 16 amino acids long. Germline CDR1 and CDR2: SGDLS and YYNGEE. Supplemented by reference TRBV9 and TRBJ2-5, the full variable domain reads DSGVTQTPKHLITATGQRVTLRCSPRSGDLSVYWYQQSLDQGLQFLIQYYNGEERAKGNILERFSAQQFPDLHSELNLSSLELGDSALYFCASSGSSGDGRETQYFGPGTRLLVL.